Shown below are 28 T cell receptor beta chains from a single sample sequenced in a study of OX40 agonist ivuxolimab in advanced cancers. Generated by immunoSEQ multiplex PCR, the TCRdb table keeps only in-frame clones and is missing some. The sample has under 14,000 clones, roughly four fifths seen once. Sequencing was performed on CD4+ or CD8+ T cells sorted from blood, taken in a trial of the OX40 agonist ivuxolimab. Receptors were obtained from an adult with an advanced solid tumor such as melanoma, head and neck, liver or kidney cancer.

This clone has a single count. The V call is TRBV7-1, the J call TRBJ2-1, with TRBD2 as a possible D gene (6 bases). TRBV7-1 falls under the ORF class, with uncertain function. The CDR3 consists of 15 residues. With 2 bases removed from V and 0 bases from J, the gap between germline ends came to 8 bases. DNA of the CDR3: TGTGCCAGCAGCTCACTAGCGTCCTCCTACAATGAGCAGTTCTTC. It codes for CASSSLASSYNEQFF.

CDR3 nucleotide sequence: TGTGCCAGCAGCTTAGCGGACAGGGGGAGTTCCTACGAGCAGTACTTC. The encoded protein is CASSLADRGSSYEQYF. This sequence joins TRBV7-6 and TRBJ2-7; 10 nucleotides line up with TRBD1. The germline V gene encodes CDR1 SGHVS and CDR2 FNYEAQ. Losses at the gene ends were 0 bases for V and 1 base for J; bases not matched to a gene: 3. This CDR3 contains 16 residues.

V gene TRBV5-1 combines with J gene TRBJ2-7; 11 bases agree with TRBD1. Germline V gene lookup returns CDR1 SGHRS and CDR2 YFSETQ. The ends lost 2 bases at V and 3 bases at J; junction bases unmatched: 4. The CDR3 consists of 15 residues. CDR3 amino acids: CASSFGTGGVYEQYF. CDR3 DNA: TGCGCCAGCAGCTTTGGGACAGGGGGTGTCTACGAGCAGTACTTC.

The rearrangement joins TRBV4-2 to TRBJ2-1; D is tentatively TRBD1 or TRBD2 (5 bases each). Per the germline V gene, CDR1 is LGHNA and CDR2 is YNFKEQ. This CDR3 has 13 amino acids. The ends were cut back, 5 bases at V and 8 bases at J, with 13 bases in the middle. CDR3 sequence (DNA): TGTGCCAGCAGCATAGCGATCAGGGATGAGCAGTTCTTC. Translating it yields CASSIAIRDEQFF.

A few counts support this clone. The CDR3 sequence is CASSITDTQYF. CDR3 nucleotide sequence: TGTGCCAGCAGCATCACAGATACGCAGTATTTT. This chain joins TRBV9 and TRBJ2-3; D remains ambiguous. V dropped 4 bases and J dropped 2 bases, with 2 bases sitting between them. CDR1 SGDLS and CDR2 YYNGEE come from the germline V gene. CDR3 size: 11 residues.

This clone has more than one count but fewer than ten. The rearrangement joins TRBV27 to TRBJ2-7; D unresolved. The V end was cut by 2 bases, the J end by 3 bases, with 8 bases between. The CDR3 contains 13 residues. Germline values: CDR1 MNHEY, CDR2 SMNVEV (reference sequence). The CDR3 region has the DNA TGTGCCAGCAGTTTAACTGAGGACTACGAGCAGTACTTC. It yields the protein CASSLTEDYEQYF.

This rearrangement joins TRBV2 to TRBJ2-2; possibly TRBD1 for D (5 bases). V lost 6 bases and J lost 7, with 15 bases in between. CDR3 length: 14 amino acids. In germline, CDR1 is SNHLY, CDR2 FYNNEI. The CDR3 is CASRRKEGVGELFF. The CDR3 coding sequence is TGTGCCAGCAGGAGAAAAGAAGGGGTCGGGGAGCTGTTTTTT. Full variable domain (outside the CDR3, taken from reference TRBV2 and TRBJ2-2): EPEVTQTPSHQVTQMGQEVILRCVPISNHLYFYWYRQILGQKVEFLVSFYNNEISEKSEIFDDQFSVERPDGSNFTLKIRSTKLEDSAMYFCASRRKEGVGELFFGEGSRLTVL.

The chain is built from TRBV9 and TRBJ2-7; 9 nucleotides match TRBD1. J lost 2 bases, V lost 2 bases, and 5 bases had no gene match. Germline assignment: CDR1 SGDLS and CDR2 YYNGEE. This CDR3 has 15 residues. In DNA, the CDR3 is TGTGCCAGCAGCGTGGGGGACAGGGCCACCTACGAGCAGTACTTC. Its protein is CASSVGDRATYEQYF.

V is TRBV20-1 and J is TRBJ2-2; D is unclear. Germline-derived CDR1 and CDR2 are DFQATT and SNEGSKA (reference sequence). This CDR3 has 11 residues. V lost 1 base to trimming and J lost 7 bases, with 4 bases between them. CDR3 nucleotides: TGCAGTGCTAGAGCTGACGGGGAGCTGTTTTTT. Translating gives CSARADGELFF.

This CDR3 reads CASSQGGPALNYGYTF. The CDR3 nucleotides are TGTGCCAGCAGCCAAGGGGGACCCGCTTTGAACTATGGCTACACCTTC. V is TRBV14 and J is TRBJ1-2, with D possibly TRBD1 on 5 matching bases. The V gene's germline CDR1 is SGHDN and CDR2 FVKESK. The germline V and J ends were trimmed by 1 base and 2 bases, with 14 bases remaining between them. The CDR3 has 16 amino acids. Filled out from reference TRBV14 and TRBJ1-2, the complete variable domain reads EAGVTQFPSHSVIEKGQTVTLRCDPISGHDNLYWYRRVMGKEIKFLLHFVKESKQDESGMPNNRFLAERTGGTYSTLKVQPAELEDSGVYFCASSQGGPALNYGYTFGSGTRLTVV.

The V call is TRBV9, the J call TRBJ2-6, with D possibly being TRBD1 (6 bases). V gave up 6 bases and J gave up 4 bases, with 8 bases separating them. CDR1 is SGDLS, CDR2 YYNGEE, per germline. This CDR3 spans 13 amino acids. The CDR3 coding sequence is TGTGCCAGCAAGGGGACAGGGGCCAACGTCCTGACTTTC. Translated, it gives CASKGTGANVLTF.

This clone was seen more than once but under ten times. The genes are TRBV29-1 and TRBJ1-2; 8 bases fit TRBD1. The length of the CDR3 is 19 residues. Germline assignment: CDR1 SQVTM and CDR2 ANQGSEA. J lost 4 bases, V lost 0 bases, and 19 bases had no gene match. The CDR3 bases are TGCAGCGTTGAAGATAATCCAAGGGGAGGGACAGGAAGAATCTATGGCTACACCTTC. This codes for CSVEDNPRGGTGRIYGYTF.

The CDR3 DNA is TGTGCCAGCAGCGGAACAGTTGGAAACACCATATATTTT. Its protein product is CASSGTVGNTIYF. The chain couples TRBV9 to TRBJ1-3; no definite D call. The V end was cut by 3 bases, the J end by 3 bases, with 7 bases between. The CDR3 spans 13 residues. Germline V CDR1 and CDR2: SGDLS, YYNGEE.

The table lists this clone with a count of one. The chain has TRBV7-9 and TRBJ2-2; perhaps TRBD2 as D (6 bases). Looked up from germline, CDR1 is SEHNR and CDR2 is FQNEAQ (reference sequence). The V gene lost 3 bases and the J gene lost 6 bases, with 17 bases spanning the gap. The CDR3 runs 16 residues. CDR3 DNA sequence: TGTGCCAGCAGCTTTAGTGCCCTCCCTAGCGCCGGGGAGCTGTTTTTT. This codes for CASSFSALPSAGELFF.

The V and J genes are TRBV5-4 and TRBJ1-2, with D unclear. The CDR3 length is 11 residues. Germline V gene data show CDR1 as SGHNT and CDR2 as YYREEE (reference sequence). V was pared by 2 bases and J by 6 bases, with 5 bases between. The CDR3 DNA reads TGTGCCAGCAGCTTTATCGATGGCTACACCTTC. Translation: CASSFIDGYTF.

The chain uses TRBV25-1 and TRBJ1-4; D is unclear. V was shortened by 5 bases and J by 0 bases, with 10 bases between the two germline ends. The CDR3 is 15 amino acids. Germline V gene sequence: CDR1 MGHDK, CDR2 SYGVNS. CDR3 residues: CASSKTGTTNEKLFF. CDR3 DNA: TGTGCCAGCAGTAAGACCGGGACAACTAATGAAAAACTGTTTTTT.

This clone appeared once. The V call is TRBV2, the J call TRBJ1-5; tentative D call: TRBD1 (5 bases). Germline V gene sequence: CDR1 SNHLY, CDR2 FYNNEI. The CDR3 covers 17 residues. Trimming left V 4 bases short and J 1 base short, with 17 bases between. CDR3 DNA: TGTGCCAGCAGTGTGGGACCTTCCATTAAAAGCAATCAGCCCCAGCATTTT. Its translation is CASSVGPSIKSNQPQHF.

The table lists this clone with a few counts. V gene TRBV5-8 combines with J gene TRBJ1-4; tentatively, D is TRBD1 (5 bases). The ends were cut back, 4 bases at V and 0 bases at J, with 16 bases in the middle. This CDR3 contains 17 residues. Germline CDR1 is SGHTS and CDR2 is YDEGEE. CDR3 sequence: CASSLSLDSATNEKLFF. In DNA, the CDR3 is TGTGCCAGCAGCCTTTCCCTCGACAGCGCAACTAATGAAAAACTGTTTTTT.

This rearrangement joins TRBV6-5 to TRBJ2-1, with D perhaps TRBD2 (5 bases). V was trimmed by 0 bases and J by 4 bases, leaving 7 bases between them. The CDR3 covers 14 residues. Germline CDR1 MNHEY, CDR2 SVGAGI. Here the CDR3 reads CASSYSTNYNEQFF. The CDR3 DNA sequence: TGTGCCAGCAGTTACTCGACTAATTACAATGAGCAGTTCTTC.

In its sample, this clone was seen once. CDR3 loop: CASSVAGAGDDNEQFF. CDR3 in DNA: TGTGCCAGCAGCGTAGCGGGAGCGGGGGATGACAATGAGCAGTTCTTC. This chain joins TRBV9 and TRBJ2-1; TRBD2 aligns across 8 bases. This CDR3 comprises 16 residues. Germline CDR1 and CDR2: SGDLS and YYNGEE. With V trimmed by 0 bases and J by 5 bases, 7 bases remained unmatched.

The chain links TRBV30 to TRBJ1-6; D is unclear. Looked up from germline, CDR1 is GTSNPN and CDR2 is SVGIG (reference sequence). Trimming took off 5 bases at V and 5 bases at J, with 16 bases between the two ends. The CDR3 is 15 residues long. The CDR3 here is CAWGTVDRNNSPLHF. The CDR3 DNA sequence: TGTGCCTGGGGTACGGTAGACCGAAATAATTCACCCCTCCACTTT.

This clone was detected only once. This chain uses TRBV27 with TRBJ1-1, with D possibly TRBD1 on 5 matching bases. CDR1 and CDR2 from the germline V gene are MNHEY and SMNVEV (reference sequence). Trimming removed 7 bases from V and 6 bases from J, with 18 bases in between. The CDR3 has 14 residues. CDR3 coding DNA: TGTGCCAGCAATCATCCGGGACTTGGGGCTGAAGCTTTCTTT. Translating it yields CASNHPGLGAEAFF.

This rearrangement joins TRBV7-9 to TRBJ1-1, with 7 bases fitting TRBD1. The CDR3 sequence is 16 residues long. Unmatched junction bases numbered 14, after V lost 5 bases and J lost 5 bases. The germline V gene encodes CDR1 SEHNR and CDR2 FQNEAQ (reference sequence). CDR3 DNA sequence: TGTGCCAGCAGCCCGCCCTCGGGAGGGGGCGGAACTGAAGCTTTCTTT. It is translated as CASSPPSGGGGTEAFF.

This clone was observed a handful of times. The chain carries TRBV2 and TRBJ2-7, with 9 bases that match TRBD1. In germline, CDR1 is SNHLY, CDR2 FYNNEI. The CDR3 is 16 residues long. Trimming cost V 4 bases and J 0 bases; bases outside gene matches: 7. CDR3 sequence (DNA): TGTGCCAGCAGTGCAGTAGGGACAGGGAGCTCCTACGAGCAGTACTTC. Amino acid sequence: CASSAVGTGSSYEQYF.

This clone was found once. This sequence joins TRBV27 and TRBJ2-6; the D gene is possibly TRBD1 (6 bases). Trimming took 4 bases from V and 0 from J, leaving 10 bases between them. This CDR3 contains 16 residues. CDR1 and CDR2 from the germline V gene are MNHEY and SMNVEV (reference sequence). The CDR3 region is CASSSQGYSGANVLTF. Written as DNA, the CDR3 is TGTGCCAGCAGTTCTCAGGGGTACTCTGGGGCCAACGTCCTGACTTTC.

The chain couples TRBV5-1 to TRBJ1-2, with D hard to call. The CDR3 runs to 12 residues. CDR1 is SGHRS, CDR2 YFSETQ, per germline. Trimming cost V 2 bases and J 9 bases, with 11 bases left between them. The CDR3 coding sequence is TGCGCCAGCAGCTTTGGTACCGATAGCTACACCTTC. Its translation is CASSFGTDSYTF.

This chain joins TRBV7-3 and TRBJ1-1; 7 bases fit TRBD1. The CDR3 length is 11 residues. The J segment lost 12 bases and the V segment lost 3 bases, leaving 4 bases of the junction unmatched. Germline loops: CDR1 SGHTA, CDR2 FQGTGA. The CDR3 spells CASSFGQETFF. CDR3 sequence (DNA): TGTGCCAGCAGCTTCGGACAGGAAACTTTCTTT.

CDR3 sequence: CAWRRTPEGYSPLHF. Written as DNA, the CDR3 is TGTGCCTGGAGGCGGACCCCGGAGGGGTATTCACCCCTCCACTTT. The gene calls are TRBV30 and TRBJ1-6, with D possibly matching TRBD1 (5 bases). Germline V gene lookup returns CDR1 GTSNPN and CDR2 SVGIG (reference sequence). Trimming took off 3 bases at V and 8 bases at J, with 17 bases between the two ends. The CDR3 has 15 amino acids.